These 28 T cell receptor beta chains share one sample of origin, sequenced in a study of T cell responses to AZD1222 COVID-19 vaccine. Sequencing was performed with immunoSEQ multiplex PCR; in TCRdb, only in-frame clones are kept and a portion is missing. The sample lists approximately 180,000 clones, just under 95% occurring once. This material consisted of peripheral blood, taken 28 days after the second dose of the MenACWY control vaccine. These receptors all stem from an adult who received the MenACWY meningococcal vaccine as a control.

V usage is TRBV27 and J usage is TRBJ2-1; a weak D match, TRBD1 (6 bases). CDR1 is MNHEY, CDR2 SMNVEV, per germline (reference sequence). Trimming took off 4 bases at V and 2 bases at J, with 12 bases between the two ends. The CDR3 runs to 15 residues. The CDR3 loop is CASSWARGAYNEQFF. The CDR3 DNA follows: TGTGCCAGCAGTTGGGCCAGGGGAGCCTACAATGAGCAGTTCTTC.

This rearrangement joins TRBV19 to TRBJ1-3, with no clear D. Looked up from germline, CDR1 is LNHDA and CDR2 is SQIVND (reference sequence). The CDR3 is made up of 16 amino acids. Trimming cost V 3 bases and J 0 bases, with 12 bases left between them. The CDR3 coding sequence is TGTGCCAGTAGTATCGGAGGGTTTCCCTCTGGAAACACCATATATTTT. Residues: CASSIGGFPSGNTIYF. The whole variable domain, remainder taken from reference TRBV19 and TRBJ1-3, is DGGITQSPKYLFRKEGQNVTLSCEQNLNHDAMYWYRQDPGQGLRLIYYSQIVNDFQKGDIAEGYSVSREKKESFPLTVTSAQKNPTAFYLCASSIGGFPSGNTIYFGEGSWLTVV.

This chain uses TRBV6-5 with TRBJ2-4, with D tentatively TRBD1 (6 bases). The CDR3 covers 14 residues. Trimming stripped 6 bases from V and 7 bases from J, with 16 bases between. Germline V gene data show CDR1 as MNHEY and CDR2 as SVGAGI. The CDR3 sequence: CASSEVYGGNIQYF. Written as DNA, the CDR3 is TGTGCCAGCAGCGAGGTGTATGGGGGCAACATTCAGTACTTC.

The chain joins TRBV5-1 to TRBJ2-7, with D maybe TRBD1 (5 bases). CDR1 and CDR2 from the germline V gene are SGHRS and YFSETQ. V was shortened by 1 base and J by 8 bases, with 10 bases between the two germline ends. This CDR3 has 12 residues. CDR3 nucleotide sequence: TGCGCCAGCAGCTTGCCCTCAGGGCAGCAGTACTTC. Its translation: CASSLPSGQQYF.

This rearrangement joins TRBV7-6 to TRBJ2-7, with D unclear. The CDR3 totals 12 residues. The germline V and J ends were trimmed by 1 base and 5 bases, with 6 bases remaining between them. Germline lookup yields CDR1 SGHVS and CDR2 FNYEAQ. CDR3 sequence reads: CASSLESHEQYF. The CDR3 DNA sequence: TGTGCCAGCAGCTTAGAGTCTCACGAGCAGTACTTC.

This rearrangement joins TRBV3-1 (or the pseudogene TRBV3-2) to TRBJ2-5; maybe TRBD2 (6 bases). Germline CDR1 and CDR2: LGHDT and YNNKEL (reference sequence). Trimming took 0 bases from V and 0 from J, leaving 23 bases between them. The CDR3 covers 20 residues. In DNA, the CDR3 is TGTGCCAGCAGCCAAGATGCGGCGGGGAGGTTATTTTCTTACCAAGAGACCCAGTACTTC. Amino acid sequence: CASSQDAAGRLFSYQETQYF.

CDR3 residues: CASSWDRVETQYF. The CDR3 nucleotides are TGTGCCAGCAGCTGGGACAGGGTAGAGACCCAGTACTTC. The chain recombines TRBV7-2 with TRBJ2-5; 9 bases map to TRBD1. The J segment lost 4 bases and the V segment lost 4 bases, leaving 1 base of the junction unmatched. Germline CDR1 and CDR2: SGHTA and FQGNSA. The CDR3 has 13 amino acids.

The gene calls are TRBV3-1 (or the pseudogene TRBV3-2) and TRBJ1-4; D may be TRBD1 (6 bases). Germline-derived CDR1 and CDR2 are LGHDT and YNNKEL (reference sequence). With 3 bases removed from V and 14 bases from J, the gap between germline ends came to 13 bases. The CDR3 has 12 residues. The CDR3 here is CASSQRGAVLFF. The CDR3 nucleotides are TGTGCCAGCAGCCAGCGGGGGGCAGTTCTGTTTTTT.

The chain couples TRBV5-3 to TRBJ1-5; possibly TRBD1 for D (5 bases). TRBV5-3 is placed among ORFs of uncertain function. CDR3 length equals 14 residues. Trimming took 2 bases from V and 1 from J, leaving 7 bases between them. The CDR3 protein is CARSFGGSNQPQHF. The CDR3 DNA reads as TGTGCCAGAAGCTTCGGGGGAAGCAATCAGCCCCAGCATTTT.

The CDR3 region has the DNA TGCGCCAGCAGCTCTGGGCGGGGGGGCAACAATGAGCAGTTCTTC. Translated: CASSSGRGGNNEQFF. V is TRBV5-1 and J is TRBJ2-1; 9 bases map to TRBD2. Germline V gene lookup returns CDR1 SGHRS and CDR2 YFSETQ. CDR3 size: 15 residues. With V trimmed by 3 bases and J by 5 bases, 6 bases remained unmatched.

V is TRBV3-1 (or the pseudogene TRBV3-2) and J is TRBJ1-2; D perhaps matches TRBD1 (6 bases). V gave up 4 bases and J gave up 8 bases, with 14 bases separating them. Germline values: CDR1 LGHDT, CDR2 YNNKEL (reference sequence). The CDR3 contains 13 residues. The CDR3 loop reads CASSPREGGGYTF. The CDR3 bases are TGTGCCAGCAGCCCCCGGGAGGGGGGAGGCTACACCTTC.

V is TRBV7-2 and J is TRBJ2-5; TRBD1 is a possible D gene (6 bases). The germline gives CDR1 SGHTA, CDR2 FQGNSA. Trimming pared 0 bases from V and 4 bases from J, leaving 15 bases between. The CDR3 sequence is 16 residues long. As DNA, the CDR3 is TGTGCCAGCAGCTTAGCGCAGGGACACCTACGAGAGACCCAGTACTTC. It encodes CASSLAQGHLRETQYF.

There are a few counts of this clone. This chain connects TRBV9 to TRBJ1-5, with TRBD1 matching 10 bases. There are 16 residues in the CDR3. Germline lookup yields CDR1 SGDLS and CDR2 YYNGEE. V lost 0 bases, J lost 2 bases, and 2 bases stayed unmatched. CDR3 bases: TGTGCCAGCAGCGTAGGACAGGGGGCGGGCAATCAGCCCCAGCATTTT. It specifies CASSVGQGAGNQPQHF.

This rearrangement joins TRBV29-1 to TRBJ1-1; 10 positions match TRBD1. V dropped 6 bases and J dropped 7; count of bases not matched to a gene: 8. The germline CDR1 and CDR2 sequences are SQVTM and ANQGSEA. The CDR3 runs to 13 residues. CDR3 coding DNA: TGCAGCGTGCGGACAGGGGGAAGGGGTGAAGCTTTCTTT. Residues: CSVRTGGRGEAFF.

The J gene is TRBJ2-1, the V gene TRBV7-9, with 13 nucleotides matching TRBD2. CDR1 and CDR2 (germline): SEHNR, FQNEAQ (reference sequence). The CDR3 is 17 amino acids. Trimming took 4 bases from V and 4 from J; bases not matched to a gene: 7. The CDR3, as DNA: TGTGCCAGCAGCTCCGGACTACTAGCGGGGGGGTACAATGAGCAGTTCTTC. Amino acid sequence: CASSSGLLAGGYNEQFF. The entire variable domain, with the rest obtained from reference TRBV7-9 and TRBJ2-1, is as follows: DTGVSQNPRHKITKRGQNVTFRCDPISEHNRLYWYRQTLGQGPEFLTYFQNEAQLEKSRLLSDRFSAERPKGSFSTLEIQRTEQGDSAMYLCASSSGLLAGGYNEQFFGPGTRLTVL.

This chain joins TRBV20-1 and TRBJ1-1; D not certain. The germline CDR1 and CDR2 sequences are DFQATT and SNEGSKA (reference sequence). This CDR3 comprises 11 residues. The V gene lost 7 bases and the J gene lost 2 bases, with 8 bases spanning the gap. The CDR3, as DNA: TGCAGTGAGGGCAAAAACACTGAAGCTTTCTTT. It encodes CSEGKNTEAFF.

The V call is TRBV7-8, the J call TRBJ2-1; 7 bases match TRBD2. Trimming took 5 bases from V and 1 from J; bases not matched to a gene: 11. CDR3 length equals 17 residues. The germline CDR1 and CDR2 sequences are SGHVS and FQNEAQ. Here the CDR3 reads CASSPKSGEGSYNEQFF. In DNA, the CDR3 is TGTGCCAGCAGCCCCAAGAGCGGGGAGGGGTCCTACAATGAGCAGTTCTTC.

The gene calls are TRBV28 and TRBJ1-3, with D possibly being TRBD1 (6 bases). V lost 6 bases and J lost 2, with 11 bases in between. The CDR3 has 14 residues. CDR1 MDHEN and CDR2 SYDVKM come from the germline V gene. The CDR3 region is CASSTGMTGNTIYF. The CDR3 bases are TGTGCCAGCAGCACAGGGATGACTGGAAACACCATATATTTT.

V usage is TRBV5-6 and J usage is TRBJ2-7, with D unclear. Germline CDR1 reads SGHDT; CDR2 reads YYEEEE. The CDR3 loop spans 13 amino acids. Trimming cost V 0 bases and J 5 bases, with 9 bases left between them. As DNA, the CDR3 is TGTGCCAGCAGCTTGGGCAGAGCTCACGAGCAGTACTTC. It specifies CASSLGRAHEQYF.

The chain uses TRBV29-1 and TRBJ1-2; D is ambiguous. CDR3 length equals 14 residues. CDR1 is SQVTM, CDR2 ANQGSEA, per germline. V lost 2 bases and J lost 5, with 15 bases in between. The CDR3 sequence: CSVELGSASYGYTF. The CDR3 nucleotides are TGCAGCGTTGAACTCGGGTCAGCCTCATATGGCTACACCTTC. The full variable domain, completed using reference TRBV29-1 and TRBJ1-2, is SAVISQKPSRDICQRGTSLTIQCQVDSQVTMMFWYRQQPGQSLTLIATANQGSEATYESGFVIDKFPISRPNLTFSTLTVSNMSPEDSSIYLCSVELGSASYGYTFGSGTRLTVV.

CDR3 coding DNA: TGTGCCAGCAGCTTCGGCCGGGCCTACGAGCAGTACTTC. Translation gives CASSFGRAYEQYF. The rearrangement uses TRBV7-2 and TRBJ2-7; D remains unclear. This CDR3 is built from 13 residues. Trimming took off 3 bases at V and 2 bases at J, with 8 bases between the two ends. CDR1 is SGHTA, CDR2 FQGNSA, per germline.

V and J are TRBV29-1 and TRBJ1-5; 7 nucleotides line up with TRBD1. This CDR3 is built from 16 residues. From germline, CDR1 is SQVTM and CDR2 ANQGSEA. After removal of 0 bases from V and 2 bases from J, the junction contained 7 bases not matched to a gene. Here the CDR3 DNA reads TGCAGCGTTGAAGATCCGAGACAGGGAGGCAATCAGCCCCAGCATTTT. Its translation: CSVEDPRQGGNQPQHF.

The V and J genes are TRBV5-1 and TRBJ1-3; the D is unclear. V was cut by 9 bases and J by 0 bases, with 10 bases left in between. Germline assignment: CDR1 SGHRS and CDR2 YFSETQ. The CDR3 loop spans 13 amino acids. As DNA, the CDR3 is TGCGCCACGGCGGCGATCTCTGGAAACACCATATATTTT. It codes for CATAAISGNTIYF.

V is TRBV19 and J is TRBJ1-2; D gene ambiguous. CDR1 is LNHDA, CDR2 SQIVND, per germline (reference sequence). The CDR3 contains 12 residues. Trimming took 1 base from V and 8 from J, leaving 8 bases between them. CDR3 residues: CASSIGARGYTF. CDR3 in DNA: TGTGCCAGTAGTATAGGGGCAAGGGGCTACACCTTC. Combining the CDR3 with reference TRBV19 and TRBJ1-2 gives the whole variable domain DGGITQSPKYLFRKEGQNVTLSCEQNLNHDAMYWYRQDPGQGLRLIYYSQIVNDFQKGDIAEGYSVSREKKESFPLTVTSAQKNPTAFYLCASSIGARGYTFGSGTRLTVV.

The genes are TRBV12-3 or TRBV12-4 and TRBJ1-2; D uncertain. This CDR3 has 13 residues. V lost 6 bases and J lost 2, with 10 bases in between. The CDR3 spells CASSLGLNYGYTF. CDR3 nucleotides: TGTGCCAGCAGCCTCGGTTTAAACTATGGCTACACCTTC.

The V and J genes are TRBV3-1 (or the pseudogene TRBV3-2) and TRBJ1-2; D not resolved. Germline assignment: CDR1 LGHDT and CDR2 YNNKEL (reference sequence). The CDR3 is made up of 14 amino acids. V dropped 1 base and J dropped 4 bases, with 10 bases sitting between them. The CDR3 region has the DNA TGTGCCAGCAGCCAAGGGTCACTCGGCTATGGCTACACCTTC. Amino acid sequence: CASSQGSLGYGYTF.

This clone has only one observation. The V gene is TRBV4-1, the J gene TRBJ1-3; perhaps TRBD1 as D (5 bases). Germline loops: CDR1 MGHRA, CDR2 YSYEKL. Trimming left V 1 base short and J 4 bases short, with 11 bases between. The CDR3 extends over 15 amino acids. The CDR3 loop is CASSQVQAHGNTIYF. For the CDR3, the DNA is TGCGCCAGCAGCCAAGTACAGGCGCACGGAAACACCATATATTTT.

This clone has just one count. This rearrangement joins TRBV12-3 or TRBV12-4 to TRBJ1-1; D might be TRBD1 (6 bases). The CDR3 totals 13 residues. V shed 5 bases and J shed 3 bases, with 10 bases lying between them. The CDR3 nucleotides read TGTGCCAGCAGTGAGAGGGGGTACACTGAAGCTTTCTTT. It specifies CASSERGYTEAFF.